This T cell receptor (beta chain) was documented in a study of CD8 T cells in Susac syndrome. Per germline, CDR1 MNHEY and CDR2 SMNVEV (reference sequence). V lost 6 bases, J lost 2 bases, and 5 bases lay in between. The CDR3 has 12 residues. The study sequenced TCR beta in blood CD8+ and CD4+ T cells. TEMRA cells were FACS-enriched, unlike CD8+ and CD4+ T cells, which were negatively isolated. Overall study results and limits: An acknowledgment was made by the study that its TCR sequencing and HLA analysis involved relatively few individuals.

Points on this clonotype: Its antigen is as yet unknown.

An amount of RNA that ranged from roughly 0.5 to 1 ug was reverse transcribed with random hexamers. Amplification of TCR beta CDR3 was carried out by immunoSEQ multiplex PCR, which covered 54 Vbeta and 13 Jbeta segments. TCRdb used MiXCR to reprocess the immunoSEQ multiplex PCR reads, holding one entry per CDR3 protein. This sample has about 280,000 distinct CDR3 sequences, with about 85% found just once. This clonotype was sampled from a human donor with multiple sclerosis. This chain joins TRBV27 and TRBJ2-1; D not resolved. The sample was CD8+ T cells from PBMCs. The CDR3 protein is CASSGTYNEQFF. Written as DNA, the CDR3 is TGTGCCAGCAGCGGAACCTACAATGAGCAGTTCTTC.